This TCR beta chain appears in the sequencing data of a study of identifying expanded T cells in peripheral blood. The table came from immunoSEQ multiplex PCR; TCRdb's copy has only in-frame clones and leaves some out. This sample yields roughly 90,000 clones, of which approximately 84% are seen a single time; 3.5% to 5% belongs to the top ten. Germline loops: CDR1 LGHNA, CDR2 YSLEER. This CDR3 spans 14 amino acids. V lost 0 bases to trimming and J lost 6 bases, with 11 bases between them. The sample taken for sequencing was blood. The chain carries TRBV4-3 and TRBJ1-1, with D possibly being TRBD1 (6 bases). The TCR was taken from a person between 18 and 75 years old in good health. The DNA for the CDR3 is TGCGCCAGCAGCCAAGATTGGGGACACGCTGAAGCTTTCTTT. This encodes CASSQDWGHAEAFF.